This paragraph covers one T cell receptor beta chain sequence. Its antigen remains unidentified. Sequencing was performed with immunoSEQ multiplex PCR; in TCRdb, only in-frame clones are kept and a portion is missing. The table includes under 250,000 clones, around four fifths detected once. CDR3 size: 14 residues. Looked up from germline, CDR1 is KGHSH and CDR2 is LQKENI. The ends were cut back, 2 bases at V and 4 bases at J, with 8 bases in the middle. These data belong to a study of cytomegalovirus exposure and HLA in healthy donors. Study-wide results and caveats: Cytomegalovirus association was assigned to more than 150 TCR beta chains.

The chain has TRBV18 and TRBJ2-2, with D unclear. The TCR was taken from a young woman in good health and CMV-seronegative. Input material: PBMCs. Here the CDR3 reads CASSPSGSTGELFF. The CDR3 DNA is TGTGCCAGCTCACCATCTGGCTCCACCGGGGAGCTGTTTTTT.